Below, 14 T cell receptor beta chains from the same sample are listed, as sequenced in a study of shared clonotypes between healthy human individuals. Clones were read by immunoSEQ multiplex PCR, and TCRdb kept only the in-frame ones, dropping some. In the table there are about 1,500,000 clones, around 97% of which are singletons. The sequenced sample was naive CD4+ T cells sorted from blood. The subset here: CD45RA+ positively selected. These receptors were taken from a young man in good health.

The V and J genes are TRBV27 and TRBJ2-7; 7 bases are shared with TRBD2. CDR1 is MNHEY, CDR2 SMNVEV, per germline (reference sequence). The V gene end was trimmed by 2 bases and the J gene end by 2 bases; junction bases not matched to a gene: 9. The length of the CDR3 is 16 residues. DNA for the CDR3: TGTGCCAGCAGTTTAGGTTGGGGGAGGGCCACCTACGAGCAGTACTTC. It yields the protein CASSLGWGRATYEQYF.

This clone was recorded once. The sample carries other DNA sequences with the same CDR3. This chain joins TRBV5-5 and TRBJ2-5; D gene uncertain. The CDR3 extends over 13 amino acids. Germline values: CDR1 SGHKS, CDR2 YYEKEE (reference sequence). Trimming cost V 0 bases and J 5 bases, with 8 bases left between them. The CDR3 loop reads CASSLAGRETQYF. CDR3 DNA: TGTGCCAGCAGCTTGGCGGGCCGGGAGACCCAGTACTTC.

In DNA form, the CDR3 reads TGCGCCAGCAGCATGGATCTGGAAGAGCAGTACTTC. It yields the protein CASSMDLEEQYF. The chain links TRBV5-1 to TRBJ2-7; D is undetermined. The CDR3 length is 12 residues. Trimming took 4 bases from V and 7 from J, leaving 12 bases between them. CDR1 and CDR2 from the germline V gene are SGHRS and YFSETQ.

The V gene is TRBV29-1, the J gene TRBJ2-7, with D possibly matching TRBD2 (5 bases). Germline V gene sequence: CDR1 SQVTM, CDR2 ANQGSEA. The CDR3 has 13 residues. Trimming left V 4 bases short and J 7 bases short, with 17 bases between. CDR3 nucleotide sequence: TGCAGCGTTGCATCTAGGAGGCCTGGGGAGCAGTACTTC. Translated, it gives CSVASRRPGEQYF.

The chain carries TRBV4-3 and TRBJ2-1, with D uncertain. Germline V gene lookup returns CDR1 LGHNA and CDR2 YSLEER. The CDR3 is 13 residues long. Trimming pared 1 base from V and 6 bases from J, leaving 7 bases between. CDR3 bases: TGCGCCAGCAGCCAAGGGATCTCCAATGAGCAGTTCTTC. Translation gives CASSQGISNEQFF.

In its sample, this clone was seen once. The chain is built from TRBV14 and TRBJ2-7, with TRBD1 as a possible D gene (7 bases). CDR1 and CDR2 from the germline V gene are SGHDN and FVKESK. Between the trimmed V and J ends, which lost 4 bases and 5 bases, there was a span of 15 bases. CDR3 length equals 14 residues. CDR3 bases: TGTGCCAGCAGCCGGAGGGGGCTGGGGGACGAGCAGTACTTC. Protein: CASSRRGLGDEQYF.

V gene TRBV11-2 combines with J gene TRBJ1-4, with 12 bases lining up with TRBD1. The length of the CDR3 is 15 residues. V shed 5 bases, J shed 7 bases, and the junction held 5 bases outside the gene matches. From germline, CDR1 is SGHAT and CDR2 FQNNGV. CDR3 amino acids: CASSRDRGLGEKLFF. The CDR3 coding sequence is TGTGCCAGCAGCAGGGACAGGGGGCTAGGTGAAAAACTGTTTTTT. The whole variable domain, filled in from reference TRBV11-2 and TRBJ1-4, reads EAGVAQSPRYKIIEKRQSVAFWCNPISGHATLYWYQQILGQGPKLLIQFQNNGVVDDSQLPKDRFSAERLKGVDSTLKIQPAKLEDSAVYLCASSRDRGLGEKLFFGSGTQLSVL.

This chain uses TRBV5-8 with TRBJ2-3, with D perhaps matching TRBD2 (6 bases). The length of the CDR3 is 14 residues. Looked up from germline, CDR1 is SGHTS and CDR2 is YDEGEE. The V end lost 7 bases, the J end lost 6 bases, and 18 bases lay between the germline ends. CDR3 sequence reads: CASEHGGGSDTQYF. The CDR3 bases are TGTGCCAGCGAACACGGGGGAGGATCGGATACGCAGTATTTT.

The chain carries TRBV11-3 and TRBJ2-1; weak D call: TRBD1 (5 bases). This CDR3 comprises 13 residues. Germline loops: CDR1 SGHNT, CDR2 YENEEA. Trimming took 5 bases from V and 3 from J, leaving 8 bases between them. The CDR3 coding sequence is TGTGCCAGCAGCCCCGACAGCTACAATGAGCAGTTCTTC. Translating it yields CASSPDSYNEQFF. Full variable domain (rest looked up from reference TRBV11-3 and TRBJ2-1): EAGVVQSPRYKIIEKKQPVAFWCNPISGHNTLYWYLQNLGQGPELLIRYENEEAVDDSQLPKDRFSAERLKGVDSTLKIQPAELGDSAVYLCASSPDSYNEQFFGPGTRLTVL.

J is TRBJ2-3 and V is TRBV5-1, with D perhaps being TRBD1 or TRBD2 (5 bases each). V was trimmed by 0 bases and J by 2 bases, leaving 19 bases between them. The CDR3 is 18 amino acids. Germline V CDR1 and CDR2: SGHRS, YFSETQ. The CDR3 nucleotides read TGCGCCAGCAGCTTGGCCCCGGGACGGAGATCGAACACAGATACGCAGTATTTT. Amino acid sequence: CASSLAPGRRSNTDTQYF.

The gene calls are TRBV11-2 and TRBJ2-5; D is perhaps TRBD1 (5 bases). Trimming took off 2 bases at V and 2 bases at J, with 12 bases between the two ends. Germline loops: CDR1 SGHAT, CDR2 FQNNGV. The CDR3 runs to 15 residues. CDR3 loop: CASSLIQGNQETQYF. CDR3 DNA sequence: TGTGCCAGCAGCTTAATTCAGGGAAATCAAGAGACCCAGTACTTC.

V gene TRBV5-4 combines with J gene TRBJ2-7; a weak D match, TRBD2 (7 bases). The CDR3 is 14 residues long. V was clipped by 6 bases and J by 3 bases, with 16 bases between them. Germline assignment: CDR1 SGHNT and CDR2 YYREEE (reference sequence). CDR3: CASKKWGGLYEQYF. DNA for the CDR3: TGTGCCAGCAAAAAATGGGGGGGCCTCTACGAGCAGTACTTC.

CDR3 loop: CASSSMGLADNEQFF. CDR3 in DNA: TGCGCCAGCAGCTCGATGGGACTAGCAGATAATGAGCAGTTCTTC. The chain links TRBV5-1 to TRBJ2-1, with 9 bases aligning to TRBD2. The CDR3 contains 15 residues. With V trimmed by 3 bases and J by 7 bases, 8 bases remained unmatched. CDR1 and CDR2 from the germline V gene are SGHRS and YFSETQ.

CDR3: CASSFMAGGTDTQYF. The CDR3 DNA reads TGCGCCAGCAGCTTTATGGCGGGAGGGACAGATACGCAGTATTTT. V is TRBV5-1 and J is TRBJ2-3, with TRBD2 matching over 9 bases. This CDR3 comprises 15 residues. The V gene end was trimmed by 2 bases and the J gene end by 3 bases; junction bases not matched to a gene: 4. CDR1 and CDR2 from the germline V gene are SGHRS and YFSETQ. Looking up the rest from reference TRBV5-1 and TRBJ2-3 gives the full variable domain: KAGVTQTPRYLIKTRGQQVTLSCSPISGHRSVSWYQQTPGQGLQFLFEYFSETQRNKGNFPGRFSGRQFSNSRSEMNVSTLELGDSALYLCASSFMAGGTDTQYFGPGTRLTVL.